Listed below are T cell receptor beta chains from one sample, sequenced in a study of T cell changes during pregnancy in multiple sclerosis. Sequenced by immunoSEQ multiplex PCR; TCRdb stores in-frame clones only, minus some. The sample contains more than 95,000 clones, under 95% of which appear only once. The input for sequencing was peripheral blood, taken after pregnancy. The receptors stem from a female donor with multiple sclerosis, enrolled in a pregnancy study. CDR3s include the opening cysteine and the closing phenylalanine or tryptophan. Each record gives: CDR3 DNA, CDR3 protein, J gene, D gene, clone size, V gene, CDR3 length. D genes are given only for firm matches. For some rows the clone size is stated as once, few or many, or as a class when expanded; others skip it.

CDR3 DNA: TGTGCCAGTAGTATTTTTGCCGGGGATACCTACGAGCAGTACTTC
CDR3 protein: CASSIFAGDTYEQYF
J gene: TRBJ2-7
D gene: -
clone size: -
V gene: TRBV19
CDR3 length: 15

CDR3 DNA: TGTGCCATCAGAAGGACTAGCGGGAGTTACAATGAGCAGTTCTTC
CDR3 protein: CAIRRTSGSYNEQFF
J gene: TRBJ2-1
D gene: TRBD2
clone size: -
V gene: TRBV10-3
CDR3 length: 15

CDR3 DNA: TGCAGCGTTGAAGCGGGGCAGGGGGCATGGGGCACTGAAGCTTTCTTT
CDR3 protein: CSVEAGQGAWGTEAFF
J gene: TRBJ1-1
D gene: TRBD1
clone size: -
V gene: TRBV29-1
CDR3 length: 16

CDR3 DNA: TGTGCCAGCTCGCTGACTAGCGGGGGGACCTACGAGCAGTACTTC
CDR3 protein: CASSLTSGGTYEQYF
J gene: TRBJ2-7
D gene: TRBD2
clone size: once
V gene: TRBV18
CDR3 length: 15

CDR3 DNA: TGTGCCAGCAGTGAAAACAGGGAGTCCCACCAAGCTTTCTTT
CDR3 protein: CASSENRESHQAFF
J gene: TRBJ1-1
D gene: -
clone size: -
V gene: TRBV2
CDR3 length: 14

CDR3 DNA: TGCAGCGTTGACGGACAGGGGAGGTTGGAGACCCAGTACTTC
CDR3 protein: CSVDGQGRLETQYF
J gene: TRBJ2-5
D gene: TRBD1
clone size: once
V gene: TRBV29-1
CDR3 length: 14

CDR3 DNA: TGTGCCAGTGCCAACGACAGGGGTCAGCCCCAGCATTTT
CDR3 protein: CASANDRGQPQHF
J gene: TRBJ1-5
D gene: TRBD1
clone size: -
V gene: TRBV19
CDR3 length: 13

CDR3 DNA: TGTGCTAGTGGTTTGGTACTGGGACAGATTTACGAGCAGTACTTC
CDR3 protein: CASGLVLGQIYEQYF
J gene: TRBJ2-7
D gene: TRBD1
clone size: -
V gene: TRBV12-5
CDR3 length: 15

CDR3 DNA: TGTGCCTGGGAGGGACAGCCTAACAATGGCTACACCTTC
CDR3 protein: CAWEGQPNNGYTF
J gene: TRBJ1-2
D gene: TRBD1
clone size: -
V gene: TRBV30
CDR3 length: 13

CDR3 DNA: TGTGCCAGCAGCGTAGCGGGAACACCGGCTGAAGCTTTCTTT
CDR3 protein: CASSVAGTPAEAFF
J gene: TRBJ1-1
D gene: -
clone size: -
V gene: TRBV9
CDR3 length: 14

CDR3 DNA: TGTGCCAGCAGCTTAGCGGGGAGTAGCCCGAATGAGCAGTTCTTC
CDR3 protein: CASSLAGSSPNEQFF
J gene: TRBJ2-1
D gene: -
clone size: -
V gene: TRBV7-2
CDR3 length: 15

CDR3 DNA: TGTGCCAGCACCCCCCGTGGGGCGAACACTGAAGCTTTCTTT
CDR3 protein: CASTPRGANTEAFF
J gene: TRBJ1-1
D gene: -
clone size: -
V gene: TRBV27
CDR3 length: 14

CDR3 DNA: TGTGCCACGAGATCGGGACAGGGGGCTATCGGGGAGCTGTTTTTT
CDR3 protein: CATRSGQGAIGELFF
J gene: TRBJ2-2
D gene: TRBD1
clone size: -
V gene: TRBV19
CDR3 length: 15

CDR3 DNA: TGTGCCAGCAGCGACCCGACAGATGGAAACACCATATATTTT
CDR3 protein: CASSDPTDGNTIYF
J gene: TRBJ1-3
D gene: -
clone size: -
V gene: TRBV5-4
CDR3 length: 14

CDR3 DNA: TGTGCCAGCAGCTTAGCCTTCTCGCTAGCGGGAGTCCCTCAGGATTTT
CDR3 protein: CASSLAFSLAGVPQDF
J gene: TRBJ2-3
D gene: TRBD2
clone size: -
V gene: TRBV7-8
CDR3 length: 16

CDR3 DNA: TGCGCCAGCAGTTGGGGGGGCATTGGCGGAAGGACGGGAGGCACAGATACGCAGTATTTT
CDR3 protein: CASSWGGIGGRTGGTDTQYF
J gene: TRBJ2-3
D gene: -
clone size: once
V gene: TRBV5-1
CDR3 length: 20

CDR3 DNA: TGTGCCAGCAGCTCTACACTAGCGGGAGGGTACAATGAGCAGTTCTTC
CDR3 protein: CASSSTLAGGYNEQFF
J gene: TRBJ2-1
D gene: TRBD2
clone size: once
V gene: TRBV13
CDR3 length: 16

CDR3 DNA: TGCGCCAGCAGCCAAGATTCGGGGAGCATCTTGGGCTACACCTTC
CDR3 protein: CASSQDSGSILGYTF
J gene: TRBJ1-2
D gene: -
clone size: -
V gene: TRBV4-1
CDR3 length: 15

CDR3 DNA: TGTGCCAGCAGTGACGCCGGGACAGTGAACTCTGGGGCCAACGTCCTGACTTTC
CDR3 protein: CASSDAGTVNSGANVLTF
J gene: TRBJ2-6
D gene: TRBD1
clone size: -
V gene: TRBV6-1
CDR3 length: 18

CDR3 DNA: TGCGCCAGCAGGCACCTCGGGACAGGGCAAGAGACCCAGTACTTC
CDR3 protein: CASRHLGTGQETQYF
J gene: TRBJ2-5
D gene: TRBD1
clone size: -
V gene: TRBV4-1
CDR3 length: 15

CDR3 DNA: TGCGCCAGCAGTGAGAGGGGGCTTGTCTACGAGCAGTACTTC
CDR3 protein: CASSERGLVYEQYF
J gene: TRBJ2-7
D gene: TRBD1
clone size: -
V gene: TRBV10-2
CDR3 length: 14

CDR3 DNA: TGCAGCGCCTTAGCCCGGACAGGGTGGACAGATACGCAGTATTTT
CDR3 protein: CSALARTGWTDTQYF
J gene: TRBJ2-3
D gene: TRBD1
clone size: -
V gene: TRBV29-1
CDR3 length: 15

CDR3 DNA: TGCGCCAGCAGCTACACAGCGGGCCCGAACACCGGGGAGCTGTTTTTT
CDR3 protein: CASSYTAGPNTGELFF
J gene: TRBJ2-2
D gene: -
clone size: -
V gene: TRBV5-1
CDR3 length: 16

CDR3 DNA: TGTGCCAGCAGCCTAAAGACAGTTACCTACAATGAGCAGTTCTTC
CDR3 protein: CASSLKTVTYNEQFF
J gene: TRBJ2-1
D gene: -
clone size: -
V gene: TRBV27
CDR3 length: 15

CDR3 DNA: TGTGCCAGCAGGGGACAGGCAAACATTCAGTACTTC
CDR3 protein: CASRGQANIQYF
J gene: TRBJ2-4
D gene: TRBD1
clone size: -
V gene: TRBV6-5
CDR3 length: 12

CDR3 DNA: TGTGCCAGCCCCGATTACAGGGGAAATAAGAGCTACGAGCAGTACTTC
CDR3 protein: CASPDYRGNKSYEQYF
J gene: TRBJ2-7
D gene: TRBD1
clone size: once
V gene: TRBV27
CDR3 length: 16

CDR3 DNA: TGTGCCAGCAGCCCTCCAGCGGGGGAGTACGAGCAGTACTTC
CDR3 protein: CASSPPAGEYEQYF
J gene: TRBJ2-7
D gene: TRBD2
clone size: once
V gene: TRBV7-9
CDR3 length: 14

CDR3 DNA: TGTGCCAGCAGCAAACGCGGTGGTTCCGGGTGGTTTCGGGAAAAACTGTTTTTT
CDR3 protein: CASSKRGGSGWFREKLFF
J gene: TRBJ1-4
D gene: -
clone size: -
V gene: TRBV21-1
CDR3 length: 18

CDR3 DNA: TGCGCCAGCAGCCAAGAGTATGGCCGTCCGGGCTACACCTTC
CDR3 protein: CASSQEYGRPGYTF
J gene: TRBJ1-2
D gene: -
clone size: -
V gene: TRBV4-1
CDR3 length: 14

CDR3 DNA: TGTGCCATCAGTGAAGGGGCCGGGTCATCCACAGATACGCAGTATTTT
CDR3 protein: CAISEGAGSSTDTQYF
J gene: TRBJ2-3
D gene: -
clone size: -
V gene: TRBV10-3
CDR3 length: 16

CDR3 DNA: TGCAGCGTTAACCGGGACAGCCTAGACGAGCAGTACTTC
CDR3 protein: CSVNRDSLDEQYF
J gene: TRBJ2-7
D gene: TRBD1
clone size: -
V gene: TRBV29-1
CDR3 length: 13

CDR3 DNA: TGTGCCAGCTCATCGGGGCGGGAGTACGAGCAGTACTTC
CDR3 protein: CASSSGREYEQYF
J gene: TRBJ2-7
D gene: TRBD2
clone size: -
V gene: TRBV7-2
CDR3 length: 13

CDR3 DNA: TGTGCCAGCAGTCGGAGACGGGAAAACTATGGCTACACCTTC
CDR3 protein: CASSRRRENYGYTF
J gene: TRBJ1-2
D gene: -
clone size: once
V gene: TRBV27
CDR3 length: 14

CDR3 DNA: TGCGCCAGCAGCCCAAGCGTGTCCGGGACAGGGATCAATGAGCAGTTCTTC
CDR3 protein: CASSPSVSGTGINEQFF
J gene: TRBJ2-1
D gene: TRBD1
clone size: -
V gene: TRBV4-1
CDR3 length: 17

CDR3 DNA: TGTGCCTGGATAAGACAGGGGAAAAGCGAGCAGTACTTC
CDR3 protein: CAWIRQGKSEQYF
J gene: TRBJ2-7
D gene: TRBD1
clone size: -
V gene: TRBV30
CDR3 length: 13

CDR3 DNA: TGCGCCAGCAGCCATGGGACTAGCGGGAGCGGATACGAGCAGTACTTC
CDR3 protein: CASSHGTSGSGYEQYF
J gene: TRBJ2-7
D gene: TRBD2
clone size: -
V gene: TRBV4-1
CDR3 length: 16

CDR3 DNA: TGTGCCAGCCCGGGACTCAGCAATGAGCAGTTCTTC
CDR3 protein: CASPGLSNEQFF
J gene: TRBJ2-1
D gene: -
clone size: -
V gene: TRBV6-4
CDR3 length: 12

CDR3 DNA: TGTGCCAGCAGCCTCTGGACAAGCCAAGAGACCCAGTACTTC
CDR3 protein: CASSLWTSQETQYF
J gene: TRBJ2-5
D gene: -
clone size: -
V gene: TRBV7-9
CDR3 length: 14

CDR3 DNA: TGCGCCAGCAGTGATCTAGCGGTAATGGGCGATACGCAGTATTTT
CDR3 protein: CASSDLAVMGDTQYF
J gene: TRBJ2-3
D gene: TRBD2
clone size: -
V gene: TRBV10-2
CDR3 length: 15

CDR3 DNA: TGTGCCATCAGTGCTTCCGGGTCCCCCTTCTGGCAGTACTTC
CDR3 protein: CAISASGSPFWQYF
J gene: TRBJ2-7
D gene: -
clone size: -
V gene: TRBV10-3
CDR3 length: 14

CDR3 DNA: TGTGCCAGCAGCCCTCTGACAGGGGGCGTCTCTGGAAACACCATATATTTT
CDR3 protein: CASSPLTGGVSGNTIYF
J gene: TRBJ1-3
D gene: TRBD1
clone size: -
V gene: TRBV7-9
CDR3 length: 17

CDR3 DNA: TGCGCCAGCAGCCAAGAGTACCAGTCCCCAAACTATGGCTACACCTTC
CDR3 protein: CASSQEYQSPNYGYTF
J gene: TRBJ1-2
D gene: -
clone size: once
V gene: TRBV4-1
CDR3 length: 16

CDR3 DNA: TGTGCCAGCACCCGTTACGCTAGATGCTCCTACGAGCAGTACTTC
CDR3 protein: CASTRYARCSYEQYF
J gene: TRBJ2-7
D gene: -
clone size: -
V gene: TRBV21-1
CDR3 length: 15

CDR3 DNA: TGTGCCAGCAGATTCATGAACACTGAAGCTTTCTTT
CDR3 protein: CASRFMNTEAFF
J gene: TRBJ1-1
D gene: -
clone size: -
V gene: TRBV13
CDR3 length: 12

CDR3 DNA: TGCGCCAGCAGCTTGGCGGCGGGAGGTCAAGAGACCCAGTACTTC
CDR3 protein: CASSLAAGGQETQYF
J gene: TRBJ2-5
D gene: TRBD2
clone size: -
V gene: TRBV5-1
CDR3 length: 15

CDR3 DNA: TGTGCCAGCAGCTTGGCGGGGGGGCAGCCGGGCACCGGGGAGCTGTTTTTT
CDR3 protein: CASSLAGGQPGTGELFF
J gene: TRBJ2-2
D gene: TRBD2
clone size: -
V gene: TRBV5-4
CDR3 length: 17

CDR3 DNA: TGTGCCAGCAGCTTAGAGGTCTCAGGGTTCTACGGGCAGTACTTC
CDR3 protein: CASSLEVSGFYGQYF
J gene: TRBJ2-7
D gene: -
clone size: -
V gene: TRBV7-6
CDR3 length: 15

CDR3 DNA: TGTGCCAGTAGTATAGCGGGGGACTGGGGAAAAGAGACCCAGTACTTC
CDR3 protein: CASSIAGDWGKETQYF
J gene: TRBJ2-5
D gene: -
clone size: -
V gene: TRBV19
CDR3 length: 16

CDR3 DNA: TGTGCCAGCAGCCCTCCCCCGGGAGAGACCCAGTACTTC
CDR3 protein: CASSPPPGETQYF
J gene: TRBJ2-5
D gene: -
clone size: -
V gene: TRBV7-2
CDR3 length: 13

CDR3 DNA: TGTGCCAGCAGTCAACGACAGGGGCCGAAAGACACTGAAGCTTTCTTT
CDR3 protein: CASSQRQGPKDTEAFF
J gene: TRBJ1-1
D gene: TRBD1
clone size: -
V gene: TRBV28
CDR3 length: 16

CDR3 DNA: TGTGCCAGCAGTCTCCTGACTAGCGGGAAATCCGAGGGGGAGCTGTTTTTT
CDR3 protein: CASSLLTSGKSEGELFF
J gene: TRBJ2-2
D gene: TRBD2
clone size: -
V gene: TRBV28
CDR3 length: 17

CDR3 DNA: TGTGCCATCAGTGGCGGACAGGGAGACTACGAGCAGTACTTC
CDR3 protein: CAISGGQGDYEQYF
J gene: TRBJ2-7
D gene: TRBD1
clone size: -
V gene: TRBV10-3
CDR3 length: 14

CDR3 DNA: TGTGCCTGGAGTGTACTAGGGACTCGGGAAAAACTGTTTTTT
CDR3 protein: CAWSVLGTREKLFF
J gene: TRBJ1-4
D gene: -
clone size: -
V gene: TRBV30
CDR3 length: 14

CDR3 DNA: TGTGCCTGGGGGACAGTCACAGATACGCAGTATTTT
CDR3 protein: CAWGTVTDTQYF
J gene: TRBJ2-3
D gene: TRBD1
clone size: -
V gene: TRBV30
CDR3 length: 12

CDR3 DNA: TGTGCCAGCTCCCCCGGGAGGGGCTCCTACGAGCAGTACTTC
CDR3 protein: CASSPGRGSYEQYF
J gene: TRBJ2-7
D gene: TRBD2
clone size: once
V gene: TRBV18
CDR3 length: 14

CDR3 DNA: TGTGCCAGCCCGGACAGCTCTGGAAACACCATATATTTT
CDR3 protein: CASPDSSGNTIYF
J gene: TRBJ1-3
D gene: -
clone size: -
V gene: TRBV18
CDR3 length: 13

CDR3 DNA: TGTGCCAGCAGTTTTAGACATTGGAACACTGAAGCTTTCTTT
CDR3 protein: CASSFRHWNTEAFF
J gene: TRBJ1-1
D gene: -
clone size: -
V gene: TRBV28
CDR3 length: 14

CDR3 DNA: TGTGCCAGCTCATTCCTAAACAATGAGCAGTTCTTC
CDR3 protein: CASSFLNNEQFF
J gene: TRBJ2-1
D gene: -
clone size: -
V gene: TRBV27
CDR3 length: 12

CDR3 DNA: TGTGCCAGCAGCTCCCGGGAGGGCCTACGCAATGAGCAGTTCTTC
CDR3 protein: CASSSREGLRNEQFF
J gene: TRBJ2-1
D gene: TRBD2
clone size: few
V gene: TRBV11-1
CDR3 length: 15